These 28 T cell receptor beta chains share one sample of origin, sequenced in a study of beta chain features in type 1 diabetes. Every isolated RNA sample was fully reverse transcribed, so sequencing captured expressed TCRB transcripts. The table came from immunoSEQ multiplex PCR; TCRdb's copy has only in-frame clones and leaves some out. The repertoire holds fewer than 500,000 clones, around 14% seen once, with around 0.039% in the top ten. The sequenced sample was naive CD4+ T cells from blood. These receptors originate from a man aged 25-45 years in good health.

The chain links TRBV15 to TRBJ2-1; no clear D gene. The CDR3 extends over 14 amino acids. V shed 0 bases and J shed 9 bases, with 12 bases lying between them. CDR1 is LNHNV and CDR2 is YYDKDF in the germline V gene (reference sequence). The CDR3 nucleotides read TGTGCCACCAGCAGAGACTTAAAGCACCGTGAGCAGTTCTTC. Translating gives CATSRDLKHREQFF. Drawing the rest from reference TRBV15 and TRBJ2-1, the complete variable domain is DAMVIQNPRYQVTQFGKPVTLSCSQTLNHNVMYWYQQKSSQAPKLLFHYYDKDFNNEADTPDNFQSRRPNTSFCFLDIRSPGLGDTAMYLCATSRDLKHREQFFGPGTRLTVL.

This clone has just a few counts. The chain recombines TRBV5-4 with TRBJ2-1, with 7 bases matching TRBD2. The CDR3 totals 15 residues. The germline CDR1 and CDR2 sequences are SGHNT and YYREEE (reference sequence). Losses at the gene ends were 6 bases for V and 1 base for J; bases not matched to a gene: 7. This CDR3 is CASIAGEGSYNEQFF. CDR3 nucleotides: TGTGCCAGCATCGCGGGGGAGGGTTCCTACAATGAGCAGTTCTTC.

The chain employs TRBV9 and TRBJ2-7, with 10 bases identical to TRBD2. CDR3 size: 15 residues. The trim removed 0 bases at V and 0 bases at J, leaving 0 bases unmatched. Germline loops: CDR1 SGDLS, CDR2 YYNGEE. The DNA of the CDR3 is TGTGCCAGCAGCGTAGGACTAGCGGGCTCCTACGAGCAGTACTTC. This translates into CASSVGLAGSYEQYF.

This clone was picked up a small number of times. The chain is built from TRBV5-6 and TRBJ2-1; the match to TRBD2 covers 8 bases. J lost 1 base, V lost 2 bases, and 8 bases had no gene match. Germline V lookup: CDR1 SGHDT, CDR2 YYEEEE. The CDR3 totals 17 residues. CDR3: CASSFTQLAGSYNEQFF. DNA for the CDR3: TGTGCCAGCAGCTTCACCCAATTAGCGGGATCCTACAATGAGCAGTTCTTC.

This clone was seen a handful of times. CDR3 DNA sequence: TGCAGCGTAGCCCGCAAAAAGGGAGGCTACACCTTC. Its translation: CSVARKKGGYTF. V and J are TRBV29-1 and TRBJ1-2; D is uncertain. The V end lost 6 bases, the J end lost 8 bases, and 16 bases lay between the germline ends. This CDR3 spans 12 amino acids. Germline V lookup: CDR1 SQVTM, CDR2 ANQGSEA.

This clone was counted a few times. The V and J genes are TRBV14 and TRBJ1-2; D gene ambiguous. The germline CDR1 and CDR2 sequences are SGHDN and FVKESK. This CDR3 contains 12 residues. Trimming pared 4 bases from V and 4 bases from J, leaving 7 bases between. CDR3 bases: TGTGCCAGCAGCCTTCACCCCTATGGCTACACCTTC. It encodes CASSLHPYGYTF.

This clone has only a few counts. The chain has TRBV18 and TRBJ2-1, with TRBD2 matching over 12 bases. The CDR3 loop spans 17 amino acids. V lost 5 bases, J lost 8 bases, and 13 bases stayed unmatched. Germline assignment: CDR1 KGHSH and CDR2 LQKENI. In DNA form, the CDR3 reads TGTGCCAGCTCAACACTAGCGGGAGGCACAAGGGTGGATGAGCAGTTCTTC. It encodes CASSTLAGGTRVDEQFF.

In regard to this clone: Other DNA sequences in the same sample also yield this CDR3. V is TRBV4-1 and J is TRBJ2-7; D is undetermined. Trimming removed 1 base from V and 3 bases from J, with 10 bases in between. This CDR3 contains 14 residues. Germline V CDR1 and CDR2: MGHRA, YSYEKL. CDR3 sequence (DNA): TGCGCCAGCAGCCAAGGGACGGACGGCTACGAGCAGTACTTC. Translating gives CASSQGTDGYEQYF.

As to this clone: At the DNA level, this CDR3 is encoded by other sequences in the same sample as well. The chain links TRBV2 to TRBJ2-1; 9 nucleotides line up with TRBD1. The length of the CDR3 is 15 residues. CDR1 SNHLY and CDR2 FYNNEI come from the germline V gene. V shed 6 bases, J shed 4 bases, and the junction held 7 bases outside the gene matches. CDR3: CASRLDRGEYNEQFF. The CDR3 DNA sequence: TGTGCCAGCAGACTGGACAGGGGAGAGTACAATGAGCAGTTCTTC.

CDR3 DNA: TGTGCCATCAGTGCGGAAGTTACTGGGACAGGGAGGAATGAGCAGTTCTTC. It encodes CAISAEVTGTGRNEQFF. This chain connects TRBV10-3 to TRBJ2-1; 9 bases are a match to TRBD1. J was trimmed by 7 bases and V by 4 bases; bases with no gene match: 14. The length of the CDR3 is 17 residues. Germline loops: CDR1 ENHRY, CDR2 SYGVKD.

The rearrangement uses TRBV30 and TRBJ2-1, with TRBD2 as a possible D gene (5 bases). V lost 1 base and J lost 4, with 14 bases in between. The CDR3 is made up of 15 amino acids. Germline V gives CDR1 GTSNPN, CDR2 SVGIG (reference sequence). The CDR3 reads CAWSAGVPLYNEQFF. CDR3 nucleotide sequence: TGTGCCTGGAGTGCCGGGGTCCCATTATACAATGAGCAGTTCTTC.

The genes are TRBV19 and TRBJ2-2; D is ambiguous. Germline lookup yields CDR1 LNHDA and CDR2 SQIVND (reference sequence). V was shortened by 2 bases and J by 9 bases, with 7 bases between the two germline ends. This CDR3 spans 12 amino acids. The CDR3 coding sequence is TGTGCCAGTAGTATAAGGGTTAGGGAGCTGTTTTTT. This codes for CASSIRVRELFF.

This clone has only a few counts. This chain connects TRBV7-9 to TRBJ2-6, with D perhaps TRBD2 (6 bases). Germline V gives CDR1 SEHNR, CDR2 FQNEAQ (reference sequence). The CDR3 is made up of 16 amino acids. Trimming removed 1 base from V and 0 bases from J, with 7 bases in between. CDR3 sequence: CASSLDGGSGANVLTF. The DNA for the CDR3 is TGTGCCAGCAGCTTAGACGGGGGCTCTGGGGCCAACGTCCTGACTTTC.

The chain carries TRBV29-1 and TRBJ1-2, with 7 bases matching TRBD1. Germline trimming cut 4 bases from V and 1 base from J; bases unmatched to any gene: 6. CDR3 size: 14 residues. Germline V lookup: CDR1 SQVTM, CDR2 ANQGSEA. CDR3: CSVGGQAINYGYTF. In DNA form, the CDR3 reads TGCAGCGTTGGAGGACAGGCAATTAACTATGGCTACACCTTC.

The chain links TRBV5-1 to TRBJ2-1, with D possibly matching TRBD1 (6 bases). The CDR3 totals 14 residues. The germline CDR1 and CDR2 sequences are SGHRS and YFSETQ. With 0 bases removed from V and 4 bases from J, the gap between germline ends came to 8 bases. The CDR3 nucleotides read TGCGCCAGCAGCTTGGAGGACAGATACAATGAGCAGTTCTTC. This codes for CASSLEDRYNEQFF. Full variable domain (remainder filled in from reference TRBV5-1 and TRBJ2-1): KAGVTQTPRYLIKTRGQQVTLSCSPISGHRSVSWYQQTPGQGLQFLFEYFSETQRNKGNFPGRFSGRQFSNSRSEMNVSTLELGDSALYLCASSLEDRYNEQFFGPGTRLTVL.

This clone was observed a few times. V usage is TRBV30 and J usage is TRBJ1-1; D is ambiguous. The CDR3 has 10 residues. Trimming took off 4 bases at V and 9 bases at J, with 9 bases between the two ends. Germline assignment: CDR1 GTSNPN and CDR2 SVGIG (reference sequence). CDR3 nucleotide sequence: TGTGCCTGGATGGGCCCTAAAGCTTTCTTT. Translating it yields CAWMGPKAFF.

The chain has TRBV28 and TRBJ1-5, with D unresolved. Trimming shortened V by 10 bases and J by 0 bases, and 10 bases separated the two germline ends. Looked up from germline, CDR1 is MDHEN and CDR2 is SYDVKM. CDR3 size: 13 residues. Written as DNA, the CDR3 is TGTGCCATTACGAGAAATAGCAATCAGCCCCAGCATTTT. Its protein product is CAITRNSNQPQHF.

V and J are TRBV7-2 and TRBJ2-7, with 7 bases identical to TRBD1. V trimming: 5 bases; J trimming: 0 bases; junction bases outside the gene matches: 16. Per germline, CDR1 SGHTA and CDR2 FQGNSA. This CDR3 spans 18 amino acids. This CDR3 is CASSLKSRTGLFSYEQYF. The CDR3 DNA reads as TGTGCCAGCAGCCTAAAATCCCGGACAGGACTTTTCTCCTACGAGCAGTACTTC.

A few counts support this clone. This chain links TRBV9 with TRBJ1-1; D may be TRBD1 (6 bases). CDR1 and CDR2 (germline): SGDLS, YYNGEE. The CDR3 extends over 15 amino acids. V lost 3 bases, J lost 1 base, and 13 bases lay in between. The CDR3 DNA follows: TGTGCCAGCAGCGCCAGGGGAGCGAAGAACACTGAAGCTTTCTTT. It codes for CASSARGAKNTEAFF.

There are a few counts of this clone. This rearrangement joins TRBV18 to TRBJ2-7, with D possibly being TRBD1 (6 bases). The CDR3 totals 16 residues. CDR1 is KGHSH, CDR2 LQKENI, per germline. V was cut by 3 bases and J by 3 bases, with 18 bases left in between. CDR3 region: CASSPGAGTQIYEQYF. The DNA for the CDR3 is TGTGCCAGCTCACCCGGAGCCGGGACACAAATCTACGAGCAGTACTTC.

J is TRBJ2-1 and V is TRBV7-8; D possibly uses TRBD1 or TRBD2 (5 bases each). Germline V gene sequence: CDR1 SGHVS, CDR2 FQNEAQ. The CDR3 loop spans 15 amino acids. Between the trimmed V and J ends, which lost 3 bases and 2 bases, there was a span of 11 bases. CDR3 region: CASSFRDPAYNEQFF. The CDR3 region has the DNA TGTGCCAGCAGCTTCCGGGACCCGGCCTACAATGAGCAGTTCTTC.

A few counts support this clone. An end of the junction differs from the germline gene, which may be a read error. This chain uses TRBV7-2 with TRBJ2-7; 8 nucleotides align to TRBD2. The CDR3 length is 11 residues. Looked up from germline, CDR1 is SGHTA and CDR2 is FQGNSA. The DNA of the CDR3 is TGTGCCAGCAGCTTAGCTGGGACTAGTAGCTTC. Amino acids: CASSLAGTSSF.

This chain links TRBV4-1 with TRBJ2-5, with TRBD2 identical over 7 bases. Germline CDR1 and CDR2: MGHRA and YSYEKL. CDR3 size: 14 residues. The ends lost 0 bases at V and 9 bases at J; junction bases unmatched: 7. CDR3: CASSQDPSGVAQYF. CDR3 in DNA: TGCGCCAGCAGCCAAGATCCGAGCGGGGTTGCCCAGTACTTC.

V gene TRBV7-2 combines with J gene TRBJ2-3, with TRBD1 identical over 9 bases. There are 14 residues in the CDR3. J gave up 5 bases and V 5 bases, and 5 bases lay outside the gene matches. CDR1 is SGHTA, CDR2 FQGNSA, per germline. DNA of the CDR3: TGTGCCAGCAGCCGGGACAGGGCAGGAGATACGCAGTATTTT. This encodes CASSRDRAGDTQYF.

This clone has only a few counts. This sequence joins TRBV19 and TRBJ2-3; no definite D call. The CDR3 consists of 17 residues. Germline CDR1 is LNHDA and CDR2 is SQIVND (reference sequence). The ends were cut back, 3 bases at V and 0 bases at J, with 16 bases in the middle. CDR3 nucleotides: TGTGCCAGTAGTATGTTGGCAGGACGAACCAGCACAGATACGCAGTATTTT. This codes for CASSMLAGRTSTDTQYF.

The chain combines TRBV6-5 with TRBJ2-7; TRBD2 might be the D (5 bases). Trimming left V 0 bases short and J 7 bases short, with 13 bases between. Germline values: CDR1 MNHEY, CDR2 SVGAGI. The CDR3 runs to 14 residues. CDR3 amino acids: CASSYSTTSGEQYF. The CDR3 DNA sequence: TGTGCCAGCAGTTACTCGACCACATCGGGAGAGCAGTACTTC.

The table lists this clone with a few counts. The rearrangement uses TRBV7-2 and TRBJ2-4; 7 bases are a match to TRBD2. Germline V gene data show CDR1 as SGHTA and CDR2 as FQGNSA. V lost 0 bases, J lost 7 bases, and 3 bases stayed unmatched. This CDR3 contains 14 residues. The CDR3 spells CASSLASGRNIQYF. The CDR3 DNA sequence: TGTGCCAGCAGCTTAGCTAGCGGGCGGAACATTCAGTACTTC.

This clone was recorded a few times. V usage is TRBV19 and J usage is TRBJ2-1; D call uncertain. This CDR3 has 12 residues. V was trimmed by 3 bases and J by 12 bases, leaving 12 bases between them. The germline CDR1 and CDR2 sequences are LNHDA and SQIVND (reference sequence). The CDR3 DNA sequence: TGTGCCAGTAGTATTGCCGACGGGCGGCAGTTCTTC. This translates into CASSIADGRQFF.